This entry features one TCR beta chain sequence. No antigen is known for it. The record has no base qualities; no much larger clone is one base away. Reading from cysteine to phenylalanine, the CDR3 counts 16 amino acids. The retained sequence is limited to the CDR3, 48 bases, with the frame set at the first base. The germline V gene gives CDR1 as SGDLS and CDR2 as YYNGEE. Trimming removed 4 bases from V and 1 base from J, leaving 16 bases between the germline ends. A MiSeq instrument was used for deep resolution sequencing, which targeted depths ranging from 1 in 1 million up to 1 in 200,000 T cells, with coverage averaging 10x for each clonotype. The immunoSEQ hsTCRB Kit was used to generate TCR beta libraries. Per the source publication's procedure: ImmunoSEQ Data Assistant and ImmunoSEQ Analyzer were used for data analysis, and V, D and J genes were assigned according to IMGT definitions. Clonality, with values ranging from 0 to 1, was calculated as one minus the normalized Shannon entropy of productive rearrangement frequencies. Only overrepresented clonotypes making up at least 0.05% of each patient's repertoire were included in the public clonotype analysis. Around 12 age-matched healthy donor repertoires from immuneACCESS were used as controls for clonality. TCRdb took this table from immuneACCESS and kept in-frame rearrangements with V and J called. Such tables lack part of the clones; where checked against another copy, unresolved V genes explain under half of the gap, and the rest is unexplained. Clone size and the V and J calls come from that table; the DNA yielded D and trimming. The sample table holds 200,000 to 250,000 clones, of which 65% to 80% were seen once. Clones ranked in the top ten supply approximately 6% of the sample.

The sample originates from a study of cytotoxic CD8 clonotypes in ibrutinib-treated CLL (dated by TCRdb to about 2021). In the study overall: The cohort was composed of under 12 relapsed/refractory and approximately 14 treatment-naive patients; IGHV unmutated status was identified in roughly 18 patients. Partial responses were observed in roughly 24 patients and complete responses in 2; after a median follow-up of 68 months, remission was maintained in roughly 14 patients and progression was observed in 12. Response samples were obtained after a median of roughly 13 months of treatment, with a range of roughly 6 to 36 months. On average, each sample had hundreds of thousands of productive templates and 94,082 productive rearrangements. Longitudinal samples were available for about 30% of the 86 trial participants. Cryopreserved peripheral blood mononuclear cells were collected before treatment, at response, and at either disease progression or sustained remission. All remission and progressive disease samples were collected while patients were still receiving ibrutinib.

Points the paper makes about the study in general: Clonality rose at ibrutinib response, remained stable during sustained remission, and dropped back toward baseline at progression. Baseline clonality was found to be higher than that of age-matched healthy donors and was strongly correlated with circulating CD8+ T-cell counts. Public clonotypes were rare and either shrank or stayed stable during treatment, and the rise in clonality at ibrutinib response reflected expansion of private clonotypes. Lymph node repertoires were not examined, and the timing of sampling was not matched between patients in sustained remission and those whose disease progressed.

The meaning of the sample's time point label: about 11 months on ibrutinib. For TCR beta library preparation, around 2.2 micrograms of genomic DNA was extracted from cryopreserved PBMCs. Longitudinal blood samples from CLL patients on ibrutinib monotherapy were analyzed using high-throughput TCR beta sequencing. Patients were enrolled in a phase 2 open-label single-center ibrutinib monotherapy trial. This sample comprised PBMCs, obtained after 12 months of ibrutinib treatment. The sequence links TRBV9 to TRBJ2-3; the D gene is perhaps TRBD1, from 6 matching bases. The sequence came from a human donor with chronic lymphocytic leukemia. The base sequence is TGTGCCAGCAGCTTCTCCCGGGCAGGGGGCACAGATACGCAGTATTTT. It translates to CASSFSRAGGTDTQYF.